This T cell receptor delta chain was profiled in a study of gamma-delta chains in newborns, infants, children. Overall study: Microbial exposure reportedly drives polyclonal innate γδ T cell expansion after birth.

Only a few counts were recorded for this clone. One junction end does not reproduce the germline sequence, and a read error may be involved. TCRdb reran clone calling via CATT on the reads. The sample consists of about 5,000 delta-chain clones, about 0.42% of them appearing once. This CDR3 has 21 residues. From germline, CDR1 is GEAIGNYY and CDR2 EKD. The sequencing sample was made of blood. This TCR was sampled from a child who was a newborn, infant or young child, either healthy, febrile or measles-vaccinated (not recorded which). The gene calls are TRDV2 and TRDJ3; D is tentatively TRDD2 or TRDD3 (5 bases each). CDR3 coding DNA: TGTGCCTGTGACACCGGACTGGCCCCCTACATCGGCTCCTGGGACACCCGACAGGTGTTTTTC. It codes for CACDTGLAPYIGSWDTRQVFF.